This TCR beta chain was sequenced for a study of blood T cell repertoires in COVID-19. TCRdb's copy holds only in-frame clones and misses some; the assay was immunoSEQ multiplex PCR. The sample includes 140,000 to 150,000 clones, around 73% of them seen just once. Trimming took 0 bases from V and 2 from J, leaving 11 bases between them. The CDR3 consists of 16 residues. Germline V gene sequence: CDR1 SGHRS, CDR2 YFSETQ. The sample consisted of PBMCs or T cells enriched from blood (not recorded which). V and J are TRBV5-1 and TRBJ1-4; a weak D match, TRBD1 (6 bases). The origin of this receptor is a woman between 50 and 59 years old who had recovered from COVID-19. The CDR3 is CASSLVVGATNEKLFF. CDR3 coding DNA: TGCGCCAGCAGCTTGGTTGTGGGGGCTACTAATGAAAAACTGTTTTTT.